This TCR beta chain originates from a study of Ad26.COV2.S vaccination and SARS-CoV-2 variants. The study's findings and limits: Non-spike TCR breadth was similar in vaccine and placebo recipients. The authors reported substantial breadth in spike-specific CD8+ and CD4+ T cell responses after vaccination. Analytic work on TCR breadth and depth might have understated the full extent of total T cell responses. People given the vaccine had a wider spike-specific TCR breadth than placebo recipients did.

As for treatment: some 19 received Ad26.COV2.S at low or high dose, single or two shots; 5 received placebo; per-sample allocation not given. Vaccine and placebo recipients were sampled on day 63 after the first injection. Assay used: immunoSEQ multiplex PCR; TCRdb lists only in-frame clones, some missing. The sample yields more than 300,000 clones, around four fifths seen once. Notes on this clone: The antigen is undetermined.

The germline CDR1 and CDR2 sequences are SGDLS and YYNGEE. Trimming shortened V by 0 bases and J by 1 base, and 11 bases separated the two germline ends. This CDR3 contains 16 residues. The sequences come from peripheral blood, collected in a trial of Ad26.COV2.S vaccine versus placebo. The gene calls are TRBV9 and TRBJ1-3; D gene ambiguous. The clonotype originates from a person aged 18-65 years who received the Ad26.COV2.S COVID-19 vaccine or a placebo. CDR3: CASSVASSSSGNTIYF. CDR3 in DNA: TGTGCCAGCAGCGTAGCTTCTAGCTCTTCTGGAAACACCATATATTTT. Together with reference TRBV9 and TRBJ1-3, the CDR3 gives the full variable domain: DSGVTQTPKHLITATGQRVTLRCSPRSGDLSVYWYQQSLDQGLQFLIQYYNGEERAKGNILERFSAQQFPDLHSELNLSSLELGDSALYFCASSVASSSSGNTIYFGEGSWLTVV.